The present entry profiles one T cell receptor (beta chain) with its context. Its antigen is unknown. This sample is drawn from a study of beta chain features in type 1 diabetes. Study-level information: Comparable age, gender and cell yields were observed in patients relative to healthy donors. Sorted cells numbering around 110,000,000 were examined across all samples.

CDR3 length equals 14 residues. Germline CDR1 and CDR2: SGHRS and YFSETQ. The V gene end was trimmed by 3 bases and the J gene end by 8 bases; junction bases not matched to a gene: 4. The study, taken as a whole, reports: Patients with type 1 diabetes showed fewer VDJ junction insertions and more deletions.

Without exception, sorted populations had purity beyond 95%. Expressed TCRB transcripts were sequenced because the isolated RNA had all been reverse transcribed beforehand. Profiling relied on immunoSEQ multiplex PCR, and the TCRdb table lists in-frame clones only, not all of them. The data show about 13,000 clones, roughly half seen once. Sequenced material: stem cell memory CD4+ T cells from blood. The chain uses TRBV5-1 and TRBJ2-1, with 11 bases matching TRBD2. This sequence was found in a man aged 18 to 29 in good health. The CDR3 is CASSSGLAADEQFF. Here the CDR3 DNA reads TGCGCCAGCAGCTCGGGACTAGCGGCGGATGAGCAGTTCTTC.